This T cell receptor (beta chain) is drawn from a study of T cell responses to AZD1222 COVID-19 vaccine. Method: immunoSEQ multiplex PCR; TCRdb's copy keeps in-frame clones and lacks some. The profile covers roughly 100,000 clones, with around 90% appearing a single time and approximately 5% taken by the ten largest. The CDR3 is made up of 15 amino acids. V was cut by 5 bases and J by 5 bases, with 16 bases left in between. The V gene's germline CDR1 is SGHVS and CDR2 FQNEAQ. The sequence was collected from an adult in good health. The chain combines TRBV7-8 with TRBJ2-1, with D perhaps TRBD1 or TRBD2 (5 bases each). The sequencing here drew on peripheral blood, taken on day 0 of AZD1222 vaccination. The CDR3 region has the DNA TGTGCCAGCAGCATAACCGGGACGACCCACAATGAGCAGTTCTTC. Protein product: CASSITGTTHNEQFF.